The entry below describes one TCR beta chain. Germline loops: CDR1 SGHVS, CDR2 FNYEAQ. V gave up 4 bases and J gave up 10 bases, with 11 bases separating them. The CDR3 is 12 amino acids. Full-length variable regions came from constant-region reverse primers plus semi-nested Nested Universal Primer A PCR. TCRdb redid the calling of the 5' RACE reads with MiXCR, one entry per CDR3 protein. The table has 6,000 or so distinct CDR3 sequences, 50% to 60% seen once. The clonotype originates from a female donor with breast cancer. Sample: naive CD4+ T cells sorted from blood. Regarding subset: naive CD4+ T cells, CD4+CD45RA+CD25-. The chain uses TRBV7-6 and TRBJ2-1, with D uncertain. This CDR3 reads CASSSFGREQFF. The CDR3 coding sequence is TGTGCCAGCAGCTCCTTCGGTAGAGAGCAGTTCTTC.